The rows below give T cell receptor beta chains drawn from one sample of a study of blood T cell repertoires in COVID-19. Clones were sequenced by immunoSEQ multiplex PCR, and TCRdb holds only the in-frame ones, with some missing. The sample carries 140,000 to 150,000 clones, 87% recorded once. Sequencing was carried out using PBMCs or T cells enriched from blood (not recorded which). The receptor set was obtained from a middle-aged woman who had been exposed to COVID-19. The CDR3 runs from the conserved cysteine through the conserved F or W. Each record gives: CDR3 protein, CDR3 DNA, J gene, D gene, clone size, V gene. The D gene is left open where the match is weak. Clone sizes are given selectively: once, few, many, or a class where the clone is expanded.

CASSPGGGNTDTQYF TGTGCCAGCTCACCCGGCGGCGGAAACACAGATACGCAGTATTTT TRBJ2-3 NA few TRBV18
CASSLALGGVGSPLHF TGTGCCAGCAGCTTGGCCTTGGGAGGGGTAGGATCACCCCTCCACTTT TRBJ1-6 NA NA TRBV5-4
CASSPVGPGTGGVGYTF TGTGCCAGCTCACCAGTCGGTCCCGGGACAGGGGGCGTGGGCTACACCTTC TRBJ1-2 TRBD1 NA TRBV18
CASSHSDPGNSPLHF TGCGCCAGCAGCCACTCCGACCCGGGGAATTCACCCCTCCACTTT TRBJ1-6 NA NA TRBV4-1
CSVGGDSFSSEAFF TGCAGCGTTGGAGGGGACAGTTTTTCTTCTGAAGCTTTCTTT TRBJ1-1 TRBD1 few TRBV29-1
CASSQETGGNYSPLHF TGCGCCAGCAGCCAAGAAACAGGCGGCAATTATTCACCCCTCCACTTT TRBJ1-6 NA NA TRBV4-1
CASNEGDTEAFF TGTGCCAGCAACGAAGGGGACACTGAAGCTTTCTTT TRBJ1-1 NA NA TRBV7-2
CASSQEIPPRGIGSGANVLTF TGCGCCAGCAGCCAAGAAATCCCCCCCCGAGGTATTGGCTCTGGGGCCAACGTCCTGACTTTC TRBJ2-6 NA few TRBV4-3
CASSYSGARNIQYF TGTGCCAGCAGCTATAGCGGGGCTCGGAACATTCAGTACTTC TRBJ2-4 TRBD2 NA TRBV7-2
CASSRYSNEQFF TGTGCCAGCAGCCGATACAGCAATGAGCAGTTCTTC TRBJ2-1 NA NA TRBV11-2
CAGGTEMNTEAFF TGTGCCGGCGGGACAGAAATGAACACTGAAGCTTTCTTT TRBJ1-1 TRBD1 NA TRBV28
CASSEQREQYF TGTGCCAGCAGTGAACAGCGGGAGCAGTACTTC TRBJ2-7 NA once TRBV2
CASSRGLLAKNIQYF TGTGCCAGCAGTCGTGGTTTACTAGCCAAAAACATTCAGTACTTC TRBJ2-4 NA NA TRBV28
CASSQGTDSSANYGYTF TGCGCCAGCAGCCAAGGGACAGACTCATCAGCTAACTATGGCTACACCTTC TRBJ1-2 TRBD1 NA TRBV5-1
CASSADQGAGGELFF TGTGCCAGCAGTGCGGATCAGGGGGCCGGCGGGGAGCTGTTTTTT TRBJ2-2 TRBD1 few TRBV6-4
CASSDSGGGEKLFF TGTGCCAGCAGCGACAGCGGGGGTGGCGAAAAACTGTTTTTT TRBJ1-4 NA NA TRBV9
CASSFLQFSGNTIYF TGTGCCAGCAGCTTCCTACAGTTCTCTGGAAACACCATATATTTT TRBJ1-3 NA NA TRBV7-9
CASSKRGQGGGQPQHF TGTGCCAGCAGCAAACGCGGACAGGGGGGAGGTCAGCCCCAGCATTTT TRBJ1-5 NA NA TRBV21-1
CASSVGGEPGSPLHF TGTGCCAGCAGCGTAGGGGGGGAGCCGGGTTCACCCCTCCACTTT TRBJ1-6 NA NA TRBV9
CASMGQGDTEAFF TGCGCCAGCATGGGACAGGGTGACACTGAAGCTTTCTTT TRBJ1-1 TRBD1 NA TRBV5-1
CASSQDVRERGTLNEQFF TGTGCCAGCAGCCAAGATGTTCGGGAGCGGGGGACCCTCAATGAGCAGTTCTTC TRBJ2-1 TRBD2 NA TRBV4-2
CASSLVGGSSYEQYF TGTGCCAGCAGCTTGGTGGGCGGGAGCTCCTACGAGCAGTACTTC TRBJ2-7 TRBD2 NA TRBV5-4
CASSLGSSGYNEQFF TGTGCCAGCAGCTTGGGGTCTAGCGGATACAATGAGCAGTTCTTC TRBJ2-1 TRBD2 NA TRBV5-4
CASSPRPGSYGYTF TGTGCCAGCAGCCCCCGTCCGGGGAGCTATGGCTACACCTTC TRBJ1-2 NA few TRBV7-3
CASSIGGTPRAEQYF TGTGCCAGTAGTATTGGCGGGACCCCACGGGCCGAGCAGTACTTC TRBJ2-7 NA NA TRBV19
CASSSGRGLYGYTF TGTGCCAGCAGTTCAGGCAGGGGCCTCTATGGCTACACCTTC TRBJ1-2 NA NA TRBV6-5
CASSTFEKLFF TGTGCCAGTAGTACCTTTGAAAAACTGTTTTTT TRBJ1-4 NA NA TRBV19
CATGRETGSSYEQYF TGTGCCACCGGTAGGGAGACTGGCTCCTCCTACGAGCAGTACTTC TRBJ2-7 NA NA TRBV27
CKVQGANEQFF TGCAAGGTACAGGGGGCCAATGAGCAGTTCTTC TRBJ2-1 TRBD1 NA TRBV20-1
CASSLGPGSNQPQHF TGTGCCAGTAGTCTCGGCCCCGGGAGCAATCAGCCCCAGCATTTT TRBJ1-5 NA NA TRBV19
CASSARGSGTEAFF TGTGCCAGCAGCGCTAGGGGGTCGGGGACTGAAGCTTTCTTT TRBJ1-1 NA NA TRBV11-3
CSVDNEENTEAFF TGCAGCGTAGACAACGAAGAGAACACTGAAGCTTTCTTT TRBJ1-1 NA NA TRBV29-1
CASSINYGRFYEQYF TGTGCCAGTAGTATTAACTACGGGAGGTTCTACGAGCAGTACTTC TRBJ2-7 TRBD2 NA TRBV19
CASSQSGTVDPQPQHF TGCGCCAGCAGTCAATCTGGGACAGTAGACCCTCAGCCCCAGCATTTT TRBJ1-5 TRBD1 NA TRBV23-1
CASSSDRVGNQPQHF TGTGCCAGCAGCTCAGACAGGGTAGGGAATCAGCCCCAGCATTTT TRBJ1-5 TRBD1 NA TRBV6-5
CASSPYRGVMNTEAFF TGCGCCAGCAGCCCTTACAGGGGGGTAATGAACACTGAAGCTTTCTTT TRBJ1-1 TRBD1 NA TRBV4-1
CASSPRSGGASGELFF TGCGCCAGCAGCCCCCGGAGCGGGGGGGCCTCCGGGGAGCTGTTTTTT TRBJ2-2 TRBD2 NA TRBV4-1
CASIMAGAGRTDTQYF TGCGCCAGCATTATGGCGGGGGCAGGGCGCACAGATACGCAGTATTTT TRBJ2-3 NA NA TRBV10-1
CASSDRNGGTDGNTIYF TGTGCCAGCAGCGATCGAAACGGCGGGACGGATGGAAACACCATATATTTT TRBJ1-3 NA NA TRBV6-4
CASSLADRSYEQYF TGCGCCAGCAGCTTGGCCGATAGATCCTACGAGCAGTACTTC TRBJ2-7 NA NA TRBV5-1
CASSRAGTSWANEQFF TGTGCCAGCAGTCGTGCCGGGACTAGTTGGGCTAATGAGCAGTTCTTC TRBJ2-1 TRBD2 NA TRBV6-2/TRBV6-3
CASSELEGSGGNTIYF TGTGCCAGCAGTGAATTGGAGGGATCGGGTGGAAACACCATATATTTT TRBJ1-3 NA few TRBV6-1
CASSLRGLGGYTF TGTGCCAGTAGCCTCAGGGGTTTGGGCGGCTACACCTTC TRBJ1-2 NA NA TRBV19
CASSLGDRGLNQPQHF TGCGCCAGCAGCTTGGGGGACAGGGGGCTCAATCAGCCCCAGCATTTT TRBJ1-5 TRBD1 NA TRBV5-1
CASGARESGNTIYF TGTGCTAGTGGTGCCCGGGAGTCTGGAAACACCATATATTTT TRBJ1-3 NA NA TRBV12-5
CAGKTSVSSYNEQFF TGTGCCGGGAAGACTAGCGTAAGCTCCTACAATGAGCAGTTCTTC TRBJ2-1 TRBD2 NA TRBV6-4
CSILGGDRGIYTEAFF TGCAGCATCCTAGGTGGGGACAGGGGGATTTACACTGAAGCTTTCTTT TRBJ1-1 TRBD1 NA TRBV29-1
CASRPTGTGRYNEQFF TGTGCCAGCAGACCTACCGGGACAGGACGCTACAATGAGCAGTTCTTC TRBJ2-1 TRBD1 NA TRBV28
CASSQSTPGQRNTEAFF TGTGCCAGCAGCCAATCTACTCCGGGACAGAGGAACACTGAAGCTTTCTTT TRBJ1-1 TRBD1 NA TRBV3-1/TRBV3-2
CASSKGAKLFF TGTGCCAGCAGTAAAGGGGCGAAACTGTTTTTT TRBJ1-4 NA NA TRBV12-3/TRBV12-4
CASSESSASRQAGTGWGSNQPQHF TGCGCCAGCAGTGAGTCGTCCGCCTCCCGACAAGCTGGGACAGGTTGGGGGAGCAATCAGCCCCAGCATTTT TRBJ1-5 TRBD1 NA TRBV10-1
CASSSRQGGNQPQHF TGTGCCAGCAGCTCAAGACAGGGAGGCAATCAGCCCCAGCATTTT TRBJ1-5 TRBD1 NA TRBV7-8
CASSLVGTGPYNEQFF TGTGCCAGCAGCTTAGTCGGGACAGGGCCCTACAATGAGCAGTTCTTC TRBJ2-1 TRBD1 NA TRBV7-2
CASSLAGGGDTQYF TGTGCCAGCAGCCTAGCGGGAGGTGGAGATACGCAGTATTTT TRBJ2-3 TRBD2 NA TRBV7-2
CASSLGDRGPYGYTF TGTGCCAGCAGCTTGGGAGACAGGGGTCCCTATGGCTACACCTTC TRBJ1-2 TRBD1 NA TRBV5-5
CASSLADGPYEQYF TGTGCCAGCAGCTTGGCGGATGGGCCCTACGAGCAGTACTTC TRBJ2-7 NA few TRBV5-4
CASSQPTSGNTIYF TGTGCCAGCAGCCAACCCACATCTGGAAACACCATATATTTT TRBJ1-3 NA NA TRBV4-2
CASSEQGDGYTF TGTGCCAGCAGCGAACAGGGAGATGGCTACACCTTC TRBJ1-2 NA NA TRBV5-5
CASWGQMNTEAFF TGTGCCAGCTGGGGACAGATGAACACTGAAGCTTTCTTT TRBJ1-1 TRBD1 NA TRBV5-4